This TCR beta chain derives from a study of blood T cell repertoires in COVID-19. As for the study in general: COVID-19 samples collected from the United States, Italy and Spain covered acute and convalescent phases. T cells, B-cell-depleted T cells, or PBMCs supplied cDNA or gDNA.

V shed 2 bases, J shed 1 base, and the junction held 15 bases outside the gene matches. CDR3 length: 21 residues. The germline V gene encodes CDR1 LGHNA and CDR2 YNFKEQ. As originally analysed: Quantification of nucleated cells was approximated via reference gene primer amplification. Using immunoSEQ multiplex PCR, the repertoire was profiled, and TCRdb retains in-frame clones only, with some absent. V and J calls and clone size are those listed in that table; D and trimming were worked out from the DNA. The sample records some 83,000 clones, more than 70% being singletons. Sequenced sample: peripheral blood. This sequence was found in a man in his 60s with acute or convalescent COVID-19. The J gene is TRBJ2-6, the V gene TRBV4-2; 9 bases are shared with TRBD1. CDR3: CASSQSKPGQGISSGANVLTF. CDR3 in DNA: TGTGCCAGCAGCCAATCTAAACCGGGACAGGGTATTTCTTCTGGGGCCAACGTCCTGACTTTC.